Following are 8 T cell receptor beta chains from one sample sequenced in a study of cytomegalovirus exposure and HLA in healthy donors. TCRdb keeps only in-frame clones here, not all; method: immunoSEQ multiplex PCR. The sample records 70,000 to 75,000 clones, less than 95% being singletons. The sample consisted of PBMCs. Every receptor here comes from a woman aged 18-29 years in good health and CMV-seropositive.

CDR3 residues: CASSDGQGGTGELFF. The CDR3 DNA reads as TGTGCCAGCAGTGACGGACAGGGGGGCACCGGGGAGCTGTTTTTT. The chain employs TRBV6-4 and TRBJ2-2; TRBD1 agrees at 10 bases. The CDR3 extends over 15 amino acids. J gave up 4 bases and V 2 bases, and 1 base lay outside the gene matches. Germline V CDR1 and CDR2: MRHNA, SNTAGT.

The CDR3 protein is CASSSDRDPRGSTDTQYF. In DNA, the CDR3 is TGTGCCAGTAGTTCGGACAGGGACCCTAGAGGAAGCACAGATACGCAGTATTTT. The J gene is TRBJ2-3, the V gene TRBV19, with TRBD1 matching over 8 bases. The trim removed 5 bases at V and 0 bases at J, leaving 13 bases unmatched. Germline V gene sequence: CDR1 LNHDA, CDR2 SQIVND (reference sequence). This CDR3 has 18 residues.

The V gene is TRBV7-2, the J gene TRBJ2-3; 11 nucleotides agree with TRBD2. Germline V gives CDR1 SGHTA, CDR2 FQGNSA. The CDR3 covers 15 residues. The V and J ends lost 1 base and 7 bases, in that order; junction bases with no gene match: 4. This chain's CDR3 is CASSLGTSGFNTQYF. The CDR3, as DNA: TGTGCCAGCAGCTTAGGGACTAGCGGGTTCAATACGCAGTATTTT.

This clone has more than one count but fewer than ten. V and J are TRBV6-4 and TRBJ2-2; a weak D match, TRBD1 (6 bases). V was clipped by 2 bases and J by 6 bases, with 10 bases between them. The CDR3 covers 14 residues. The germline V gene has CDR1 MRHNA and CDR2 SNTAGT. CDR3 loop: CASSDQGYAGELFF. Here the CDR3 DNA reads TGTGCCAGCAGTGACCAGGGGTACGCCGGGGAGCTGTTTTTT.

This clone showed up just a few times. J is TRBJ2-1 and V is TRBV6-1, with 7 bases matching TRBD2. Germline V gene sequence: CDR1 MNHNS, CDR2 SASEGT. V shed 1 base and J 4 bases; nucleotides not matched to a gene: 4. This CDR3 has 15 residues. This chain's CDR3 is CASSEGAGDYNEQFF. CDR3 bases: TGTGCCAGCAGTGAAGGGGCGGGGGATTACAATGAGCAGTTCTTC.

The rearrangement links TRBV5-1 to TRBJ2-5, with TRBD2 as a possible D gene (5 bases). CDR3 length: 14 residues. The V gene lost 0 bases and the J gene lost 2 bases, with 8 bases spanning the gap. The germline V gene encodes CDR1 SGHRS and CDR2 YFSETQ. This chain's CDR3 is CASSLGPGQETQYF. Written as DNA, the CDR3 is TGCGCCAGCAGCTTGGGCCCGGGGCAAGAGACCCAGTACTTC.

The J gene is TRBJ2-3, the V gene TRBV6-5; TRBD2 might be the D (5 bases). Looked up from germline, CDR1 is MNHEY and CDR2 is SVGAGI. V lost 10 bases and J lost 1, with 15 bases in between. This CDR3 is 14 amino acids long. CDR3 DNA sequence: TGTGCCACCGGAGATCTAGCCCGCACAGATACGCAGTATTTT. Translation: CATGDLARTDTQYF.

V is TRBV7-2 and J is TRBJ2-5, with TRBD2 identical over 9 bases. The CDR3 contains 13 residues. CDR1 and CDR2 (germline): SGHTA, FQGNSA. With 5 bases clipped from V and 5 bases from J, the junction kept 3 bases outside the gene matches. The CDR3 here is CASSLGLAETQYF. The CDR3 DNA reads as TGTGCCAGCAGCCTCGGACTAGCGGAGACCCAGTACTTC.